These 7 T cell receptor beta chains came from one sample sequenced in a study of radiation and T cells in renal cell carcinoma. The assay was immunoSEQ multiplex PCR, and TCRdb's table has in-frame clones only and misses some. The data show about 21,000 clones, with approximately 80% seen just once and roughly 39% held by the top ten. Sample time point: baseline pretreatment blood. As to treatment: 15 Gy SBRT to primary tumor, nephrectomy 4 weeks later. Material: blood, obtained from a patient whose treatment included radiotherapy and nephrectomy. These receptors all stem from a man between 60 and 70 years old with renal cell carcinoma.

The chain has TRBV4-1 and TRBJ2-3; weak D call: TRBD2 (5 bases). V shed 1 base and J shed 0 bases, with 11 bases lying between them. This CDR3 spans 16 amino acids. Germline V gene data show CDR1 as MGHRA and CDR2 as YSYEKL. The CDR3 reads CASSQVWETSTDTQYF. In DNA, the CDR3 is TGCGCCAGCAGCCAAGTATGGGAGACTAGCACAGATACGCAGTATTTT.

The chain joins TRBV2 to TRBJ1-2, with 7 bases identical to TRBD1. V dropped 6 bases and J dropped 8; count of bases not matched to a gene: 9. Germline-derived CDR1 and CDR2 are SNHLY and FYNNEI. The CDR3 has 13 residues. As DNA, the CDR3 is TGTGCCAGCAGCAAAGACAGGGATTGGGGCTACACCTTC. It codes for CASSKDRDWGYTF. Filled out from reference TRBV2 and TRBJ1-2, the complete variable domain reads EPEVTQTPSHQVTQMGQEVILRCVPISNHLYFYWYRQILGQKVEFLVSFYNNEISEKSEIFDDQFSVERPDGSNFTLKIRSTKLEDSAMYFCASSKDRDWGYTFGSGTRLTVV.

The chain recombines TRBV6-5 with TRBJ2-7; D is ambiguous. Trimming took 5 bases from V and 0 from J, leaving 14 bases between them. The CDR3 covers 15 residues. Germline V gene sequence: CDR1 MNHEY, CDR2 SVGAGI. The CDR3 protein is CASSAQLRSSYEQYF. In DNA, the CDR3 is TGTGCCAGCAGTGCCCAACTGAGGAGCTCCTACGAGCAGTACTTC.

J is TRBJ2-3 and V is TRBV25-1; 7 bases match TRBD2. This CDR3 spans 15 amino acids. Per germline, CDR1 MGHDK and CDR2 SYGVNS. Trimming at V came to 4 bases and at J to 2 bases, leaving 6 bases not matched to a gene. The DNA for the CDR3 is TGTGCCAGCAGTGCCTCCACTAGCGCCACAGATACGCAGTATTTT. This gives the protein CASSASTSATDTQYF.

This clone was seen once. The V and J genes are TRBV5-4 and TRBJ2-1; TRBD2 aligns across 11 bases. V shed 1 base and J 5 bases; nucleotides not matched to a gene: 2. This CDR3 is built from 15 residues. CDR1 is SGHNT and CDR2 is YYREEE in the germline V gene (reference sequence). The CDR3 DNA follows: TGTGCCAGCAGCTTGCCTAGCGGGAGGAACAATGAGCAGTTCTTC. Its translation is CASSLPSGRNNEQFF. The full variable domain, completed using reference TRBV5-4 and TRBJ2-1, is ETGVTQSPTHLIKTRGQQVTLRCSSQSGHNTVSWYQQALGQGPQFIFQYYREEENGRGNFPPRFSGLQFPNYSSELNVNALELDDSALYLCASSLPSGRNNEQFFGPGTRLTVL.

The chain recombines TRBV27 with TRBJ2-7, with TRBD1 as a possible D gene (5 bases). This CDR3 comprises 14 residues. Per the germline V gene, CDR1 is MNHEY and CDR2 is SMNVEV (reference sequence). V lost 6 bases, J lost 6 bases, and 18 bases lay in between. CDR3 protein: CASSHRSPRGEQYF. CDR3 nucleotides: TGTGCCAGCAGCCACAGGTCCCCACGCGGCGAGCAGTACTTC.

V is TRBV5-1 and J is TRBJ2-3; the D gene could be TRBD1 or TRBD2 (6 bases each). The germline V gene has CDR1 SGHRS and CDR2 YFSETQ. The CDR3 length is 15 residues. Trimming removed 0 bases at V and 3 bases at J, with 11 bases between. The CDR3 DNA sequence: TGCGCCAGCAGCTTGGGGGGGGCGAGGACAGATACGCAGTATTTT. Protein: CASSLGGARTDTQYF.